The 32 T cell receptor beta chains below all came from one sample that was sequenced in a study of PD-1 blockade in classical Hodgkin lymphoma. All patients relapsed after autologous stem cell transplantation, and brentuximab vedotin exposure varied. Purified CD4+ T cells were obtained from thawed PBMCs through magnetic negative selection. The method was immunoSEQ multiplex PCR; TCRdb's version includes in-frame clones alone and lacks a portion of them. The sample lists thousands of clones; around 77% were seen once. The sequencing used CD4+ T cells from blood, collected at baseline. These receptor sequences come from a human donor with classical Hodgkin lymphoma.

This chain joins TRBV11-3 and TRBJ2-1; D is possibly TRBD1 (6 bases). Trimming took off 5 bases at V and 4 bases at J, with 9 bases between the two ends. Germline V lookup: CDR1 SGHNT, CDR2 YENEEA. The length of the CDR3 is 13 residues. CDR3 in amino acids: CASSQGPYNEQFF. CDR3 in DNA: TGTGCCAGCAGCCAGGGGCCATACAATGAGCAGTTCTTC.

The V call is TRBV5-5, the J call TRBJ1-3, with 9 bases aligning to TRBD1. The V and J ends lost 4 bases and 1 base, in that order; junction bases with no gene match: 9. Per the germline V gene, CDR1 is SGHKS and CDR2 is YYEKEE (reference sequence). CDR3 length equals 17 residues. The CDR3 nucleotides are TGTGCCAGCAGCCACACCGGGACAGGGTTGTCTGGAAACACCATATATTTT. It encodes CASSHTGTGLSGNTIYF.

V is TRBV5-1 and J is TRBJ1-5, with 9 bases fitting TRBD1. V lost 2 bases and J lost 4; bases outside the gene matches: 1. Germline loops: CDR1 SGHRS, CDR2 YFSETQ. CDR3 length equals 14 residues. The CDR3 region is CASSFGTGNQPQHF. The CDR3 nucleotides are TGCGCCAGCAGCTTCGGGACAGGGAATCAGCCCCAGCATTTT.

The chain has TRBV5-4 and TRBJ2-2; tentatively, D is TRBD1 (5 bases). V dropped 5 bases and J dropped 4 bases, with 12 bases sitting between them. Germline V gives CDR1 SGHNT, CDR2 YYREEE (reference sequence). The CDR3 length is 14 residues. The CDR3 reads CASSQAGFTGELFF. The CDR3 DNA reads as TGTGCCAGCAGTCAAGCAGGGTTCACCGGGGAGCTGTTTTTT. Variable domain in full (rest from reference TRBV5-4 and TRBJ2-2): ETGVTQSPTHLIKTRGQQVTLRCSSQSGHNTVSWYQQALGQGPQFIFQYYREEENGRGNFPPRFSGLQFPNYSSELNVNALELDDSALYLCASSQAGFTGELFFGEGSRLTVL.

This clone has only one observation. The chain employs TRBV25-1 and TRBJ1-6, with D maybe TRBD1 (6 bases). CDR3 length: 14 residues. Looked up from germline, CDR1 is MGHDK and CDR2 is SYGVNS. The V end was cut by 6 bases, the J end by 4 bases, with 10 bases between. The CDR3 protein is CASRGGQYNSPLHF. The CDR3 coding sequence is TGTGCCAGCAGGGGGGGACAATATAATTCACCCCTCCACTTT.

The gene calls are TRBV10-2 and TRBJ2-5; 8 nucleotides match TRBD1. The end of the DNA aligns better with TRBJ2-7, so the J call may be wrong. The CDR3 sequence is 14 residues long. Looked up from germline, CDR1 is WSHSY and CDR2 is SAAADI. Here the CDR3 DNA reads TGCGCCAGCAGACGGACAGGGAGCTCCTACGAGCAGTACTTC. This encodes CASRRTGSSYEQYF.

The chain recombines TRBV28 with TRBJ2-2; tentative D call: TRBD2 (6 bases). CDR1 and CDR2 (germline): MDHEN, SYDVKM. CDR3 size: 17 residues. Trimming shortened V by 3 bases and J by 5 bases, and 19 bases separated the two germline ends. CDR3 in DNA: TGTGCCAGCAGTTTGTCTTACGGATGGAGGGGTACCGGGGAGCTGTTTTTT. This gives the protein CASSLSYGWRGTGELFF.

The chain carries TRBV7-9 and TRBJ1-1; 7 nucleotides match TRBD1. This CDR3 contains 16 residues. After removal of 0 bases from V and 0 bases from J, the junction contained 4 bases not matched to a gene. Germline CDR1 and CDR2: SEHNR and FQNEAQ (reference sequence). CDR3 in amino acids: CASSLARDSLNTEAFF. The CDR3 nucleotides are TGTGCCAGCAGCTTAGCAAGGGACAGTTTGAACACTGAAGCTTTCTTT.

The chain employs TRBV4-1 and TRBJ2-3; D is possibly TRBD1 or TRBD2 (6 bases each). The CDR3 is 16 residues long. Germline V gene data show CDR1 as MGHRA and CDR2 as YSYEKL. The ends were cut back, 1 base at V and 0 bases at J, with 11 bases in the middle. The CDR3 loop is CASSQATGTSTDTQYF. The CDR3 nucleotides read TGCGCCAGCAGCCAAGCAACAGGGACTAGCACAGATACGCAGTATTTT.

The genes are TRBV30 and TRBJ1-1; 7 nucleotides match TRBD1. The CDR3 length is 14 residues. Germline CDR1 and CDR2: GTSNPN and SVGIG (reference sequence). Trimming at V came to 3 bases and at J to 5 bases, leaving 9 bases not matched to a gene. The CDR3 DNA is TGTGCCTGGAGGAGGGGACAGCCGGGGACTGAAGCTTTCTTT. It yields the protein CAWRRGQPGTEAFF.

This clone was observed a few times. The chain has TRBV5-6 and TRBJ2-7; D unclear. Per the germline V gene, CDR1 is SGHDT and CDR2 is YYEEEE. This CDR3 comprises 11 residues. V was pared by 0 bases and J by 7 bases, with 5 bases between. The CDR3, as DNA: TGTGCCAGCAGCTTGGGCCCGGAGCAGTACTTC. The encoded protein is CASSLGPEQYF.

J is TRBJ2-7 and V is TRBV19; 15 bases map to TRBD2. This CDR3 has 16 amino acids. From germline, CDR1 is LNHDA and CDR2 SQIVND (reference sequence). The ends lost 4 bases at V and 6 bases at J; junction bases unmatched: 7. CDR3: CASSTTLGLAGGEQYF. The CDR3 DNA reads TGTGCCAGTAGTACAACCTTGGGACTAGCGGGAGGCGAGCAGTACTTC.

The CDR3 reads CAWSGGTVSPLHF. The DNA for the CDR3 is TGTGCCTGGAGTGGGGGGACAGTTTCACCCCTCCACTTT. This sequence joins TRBV30 and TRBJ1-6, with 7 bases aligning to TRBD1. This CDR3 contains 13 residues. Germline-derived CDR1 and CDR2 are GTSNPN and SVGIG (reference sequence). J was trimmed by 9 bases and V by 1 base; bases with no gene match: 3.

The rearrangement links TRBV10-3 to TRBJ2-5, with D tentatively TRBD1 (7 bases). Trimming took off 4 bases at V and 7 bases at J, with 22 bases between the two ends. Germline V gene lookup returns CDR1 ENHRY and CDR2 SYGVKD. This CDR3 has 16 residues. The CDR3 coding sequence is TGTGCCATCAGTGGACTGGGCGGGGACAGTCGACGGACCCAGTACTTC. It translates to CAISGLGGDSRRTQYF.

The chain combines TRBV28 with TRBJ2-7, with D tentatively TRBD1 (6 bases). Germline V lookup: CDR1 MDHEN, CDR2 SYDVKM. CDR3 size: 14 residues. Trimming stripped 5 bases from V and 4 bases from J, with 15 bases between. The CDR3 region is CASSNPGQLYEQYF. CDR3 DNA sequence: TGTGCCAGCAGTAACCCCGGACAGTTATACGAGCAGTACTTC. Full variable domain (missing parts from reference TRBV28 and TRBJ2-7): DVKVTQSSRYLVKRTGEKVFLECVQDMDHENMFWYRQDPGLGLRLIYFSYDVKMKEKGDIPEGYSVSREKKERFSLILESASTNQTSMYLCASSNPGQLYEQYFGPGTRLTVT.

This clone was observed a few times. The chain carries TRBV14 and TRBJ1-6; the D is unclear. Trimming stripped 1 base from V and 7 bases from J, with 5 bases between. The CDR3 has 13 residues. Germline CDR1 is SGHDN and CDR2 is FVKESK. CDR3 nucleotide sequence: TGTGCCAGCAGCCAAGTGGAGAATTCACCCCTCCACTTT. This codes for CASSQVENSPLHF.

The chain carries TRBV10-3 and TRBJ1-1, with D possibly matching TRBD1 (5 bases). The CDR3 consists of 14 residues. Germline-derived CDR1 and CDR2 are ENHRY and SYGVKD. V dropped 0 bases and J dropped 4 bases, with 9 bases sitting between them. In DNA, the CDR3 is TGTGCCATCAGTGAGTCTGCAGGGACCACTGAAGCTTTCTTT. Encoded protein: CAISESAGTTEAFF.

J is TRBJ2-1 and V is TRBV28; D unclear. Germline V gene data show CDR1 as MDHEN and CDR2 as SYDVKM. This CDR3 region has 12 residues. The ends were cut back, 6 bases at V and 12 bases at J, with 15 bases in the middle. CDR3 sequence: CASSPSGLGQFF. The CDR3 bases are TGTGCCAGCAGCCCTTCCGGCCTAGGGCAGTTCTTC.

This clone has more than one count but fewer than ten. Here the CDR3 reads CASSMPSRGGDGYTF. The DNA for the CDR3 is TGTGCCAGTAGTATGCCCTCACGGGGGGGAGATGGCTACACCTTC. The chain uses TRBV19 and TRBJ1-2; possibly TRBD1 for D (5 bases). The CDR3 has 15 amino acids. Trimming stripped 3 bases from V and 6 bases from J, with 17 bases between. Germline V gene sequence: CDR1 LNHDA, CDR2 SQIVND (reference sequence).

The chain couples TRBV2 to TRBJ1-5; the D gene is possibly TRBD1 (6 bases). Germline CDR1 reads SNHLY; CDR2 reads FYNNEI. The CDR3 covers 17 residues. The ends were cut back, 3 bases at V and 2 bases at J, with 17 bases in the middle. The CDR3 spells CASSDLGQGHGNQPQHF. CDR3 in DNA: TGTGCCAGCAGTGACTTAGGGCAGGGGCACGGCAATCAGCCCCAGCATTTT.

In DNA form, the CDR3 reads TGTGCCAGCTCACCACCGATGGGGAGGGTATATTTCGGCAATGAGCAGTTCTTC. It yields the protein CASSPPMGRVYFGNEQFF. The rearrangement uses TRBV18 and TRBJ2-1, with TRBD2 identical over 7 bases. Germline CDR1 KGHSH, CDR2 LQKENI. The CDR3 has 18 amino acids. The V gene end was trimmed by 0 bases and the J gene end by 6 bases; junction bases not matched to a gene: 14.

The V and J genes are TRBV5-1 and TRBJ1-3, with 10 bases identical to TRBD1. The germline V gene has CDR1 SGHRS and CDR2 YFSETQ. Germline trimming cut 2 bases from V and 4 bases from J; bases unmatched to any gene: 3. The CDR3 is made up of 15 amino acids. The chain's CDR3 is CASSFRQGAGNTIYF. The CDR3 DNA reads as TGCGCCAGCAGCTTTCGACAGGGGGCCGGAAACACCATATATTTT.

This clone is large by share. The chain has TRBV7-3 and TRBJ2-7; 11 positions agree with TRBD2. The CDR3 loop spans 14 amino acids. Germline CDR1 SGHTA, CDR2 FQGTGA. The V and J ends lost 5 bases and 7 bases, in that order; junction bases with no gene match: 7. Here the CDR3 reads CASSPGLAGGEQYF. CDR3 DNA: TGTGCCAGCAGCCCAGGACTAGCGGGCGGGGAGCAGTACTTC.

The genes are TRBV28 and TRBJ1-3; D remains ambiguous. This CDR3 comprises 13 residues. The germline V gene encodes CDR1 MDHEN and CDR2 SYDVKM. Trimming removed 6 bases from V and 8 bases from J, with 14 bases in between. CDR3 sequence (DNA): TGTGCCAGCAGGATCAGTCGGGCACACACCATATATTTT. It specifies CASRISRAHTIYF.

V and J are TRBV7-2 and TRBJ1-6; maybe TRBD1 (6 bases). From germline, CDR1 is SGHTA and CDR2 FQGNSA. The germline V and J ends were trimmed by 1 base and 7 bases, with 8 bases remaining between them. CDR3 length: 14 residues. The CDR3 region has the DNA TGTGCCAGCAGCTTAGGAGGGGGAAATTCACCCCTCCACTTT. Translation gives CASSLGGGNSPLHF.

The chain has TRBV21-1 and TRBJ2-7; TRBD2 is the table's D call and was not checked against the DNA. TRBV21-1 is a pseudogene. This CDR3 is 18 amino acids long. In nucleotides, the CDR3 is TGTGCCAGCAGCAAAGAAAATAGGCTAGCGGGGGGGCCTCACGAGCAGTACTTC. Translated: CASSKENRLAGGPHEQYF.

The chain employs TRBV19 and TRBJ2-2, with a possible D match to TRBD1 (6 bases). The CDR3 consists of 15 residues. Looked up from germline, CDR1 is LNHDA and CDR2 is SQIVND (reference sequence). V shed 6 bases and J shed 2 bases, with 13 bases lying between them. The CDR3 region has the DNA TGTGCCAGTAGGGAAGGGGGAGTTAACACCGGGGAGCTGTTTTTT. Its protein is CASREGGVNTGELFF.

This sequence joins TRBV27 and TRBJ2-1; 8 bases map to TRBD1. CDR3 length: 14 amino acids. V lost 6 bases to trimming and J lost 3 bases; unmatched junction nucleotides: 4. Germline V lookup: CDR1 MNHEY, CDR2 SMNVEV (reference sequence). The CDR3 region is CASRAGGFYNEQFF. The CDR3 nucleotides are TGTGCCAGCAGAGCAGGGGGCTTCTACAATGAGCAGTTCTTC.

This clone was seen only a few times. This rearrangement joins TRBV5-6 to TRBJ1-2, with D hard to call. Germline lookup yields CDR1 SGHDT and CDR2 YYEEEE. There are 15 residues in the CDR3. V dropped 1 base and J dropped 1 base, with 11 bases sitting between them. This CDR3 is CASSLWVVINYGYTF. CDR3 DNA sequence: TGTGCCAGCAGCTTGTGGGTAGTTATTAACTATGGCTACACCTTC.

This chain links TRBV7-3 with TRBJ2-7; TRBD2 is a possible D gene (5 bases). The V gene lost 0 bases and the J gene lost 12 bases, with 15 bases spanning the gap. Germline V gene sequence: CDR1 SGHTA, CDR2 FQGTGA. The CDR3 is 13 amino acids. The CDR3 coding sequence is TGTGCCAGCAGCTTAACATTTGGAGCGGAGTGGTACTTC. It encodes CASSLTFGAEWYF.

The chain employs TRBV2 and TRBJ1-1; 8 bases fit TRBD1. Per the germline V gene, CDR1 is SNHLY and CDR2 is FYNNEI. V shed 5 bases, J shed 1 base, and the junction held 6 bases outside the gene matches. The CDR3 sequence is 15 residues long. This chain's CDR3 is CASSTQGARNTEAFF. CDR3 DNA: TGTGCCAGCAGTACTCAGGGGGCCCGGAACACTGAAGCTTTCTTT.

J is TRBJ2-1 and V is TRBV9; weak D call: TRBD2 (6 bases). Germline-derived CDR1 and CDR2 are SGDLS and YYNGEE. V lost 0 bases and J 4 bases, leaving 17 bases between the germline ends. CDR3 length: 17 residues. CDR3 nucleotide sequence: TGTGCCAGCAGCGTAGCTCCTCTAGCGTCGTTGTACAATGAGCAGTTCTTC. Residues: CASSVAPLASLYNEQFF.